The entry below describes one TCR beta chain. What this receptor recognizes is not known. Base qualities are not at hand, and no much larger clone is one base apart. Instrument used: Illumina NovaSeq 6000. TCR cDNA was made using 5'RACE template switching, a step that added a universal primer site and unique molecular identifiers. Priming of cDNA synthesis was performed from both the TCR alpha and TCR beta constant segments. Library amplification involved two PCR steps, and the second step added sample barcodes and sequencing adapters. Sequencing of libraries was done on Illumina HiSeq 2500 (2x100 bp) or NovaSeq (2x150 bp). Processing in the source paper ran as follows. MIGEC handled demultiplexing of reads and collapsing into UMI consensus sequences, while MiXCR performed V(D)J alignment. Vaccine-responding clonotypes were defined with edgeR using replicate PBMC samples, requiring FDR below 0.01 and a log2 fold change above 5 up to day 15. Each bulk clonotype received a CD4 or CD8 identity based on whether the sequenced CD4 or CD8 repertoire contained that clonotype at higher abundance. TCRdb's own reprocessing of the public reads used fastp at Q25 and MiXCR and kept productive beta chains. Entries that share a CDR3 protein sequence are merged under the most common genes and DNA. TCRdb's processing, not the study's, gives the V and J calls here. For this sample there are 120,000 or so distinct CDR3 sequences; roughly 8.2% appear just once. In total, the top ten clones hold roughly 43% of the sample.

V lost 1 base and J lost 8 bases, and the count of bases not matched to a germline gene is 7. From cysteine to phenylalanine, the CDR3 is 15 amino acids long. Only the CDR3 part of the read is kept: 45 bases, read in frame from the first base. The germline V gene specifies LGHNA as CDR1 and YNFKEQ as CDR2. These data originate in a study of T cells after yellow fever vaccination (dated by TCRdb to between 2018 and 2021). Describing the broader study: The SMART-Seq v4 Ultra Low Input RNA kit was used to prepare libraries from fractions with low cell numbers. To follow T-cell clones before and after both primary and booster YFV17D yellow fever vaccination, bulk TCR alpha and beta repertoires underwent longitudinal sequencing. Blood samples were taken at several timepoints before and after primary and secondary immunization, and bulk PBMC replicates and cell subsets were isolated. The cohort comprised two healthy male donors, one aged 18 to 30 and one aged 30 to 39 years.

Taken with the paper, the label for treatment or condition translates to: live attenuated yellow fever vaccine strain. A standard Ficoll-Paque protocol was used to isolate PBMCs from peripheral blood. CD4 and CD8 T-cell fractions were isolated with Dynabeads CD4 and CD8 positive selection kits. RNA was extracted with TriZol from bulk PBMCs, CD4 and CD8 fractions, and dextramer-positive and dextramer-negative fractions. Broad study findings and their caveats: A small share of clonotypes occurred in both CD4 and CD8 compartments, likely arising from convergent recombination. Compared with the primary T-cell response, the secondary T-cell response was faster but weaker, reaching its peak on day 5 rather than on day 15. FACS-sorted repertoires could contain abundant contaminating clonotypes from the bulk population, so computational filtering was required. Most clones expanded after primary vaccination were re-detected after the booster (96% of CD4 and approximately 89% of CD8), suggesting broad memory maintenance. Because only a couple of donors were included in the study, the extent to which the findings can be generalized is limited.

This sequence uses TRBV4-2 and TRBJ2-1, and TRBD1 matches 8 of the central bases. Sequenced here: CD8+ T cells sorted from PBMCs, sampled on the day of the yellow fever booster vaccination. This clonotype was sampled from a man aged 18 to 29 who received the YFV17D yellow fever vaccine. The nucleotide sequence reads TGTGCCAGCAGCCAAGCCCTCTGGACAGGGCATGAGCAGTTCTTC. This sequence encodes CASSQALWTGHEQFF.